One and the same sample provided the 14 T cell receptor beta chains below, sequenced in a study of T-cell memory formation after mild COVID-19. TCRdb reanalysed the 5' RACE reads using MiXCR and keeps one entry per CDR3 protein. The sample records roughly 450,000 distinct CDR3 sequences, approximately 18% being singletons. Sequencing was carried out using PBMCs or a T cell subset sorted from them (not recorded which). The receptor set was obtained from a man aged 18 to 35 who had mild COVID-19 (a few samples of this study predate the infection). Cell type and time point are not known.

The chain links TRBV7-2 to TRBJ1-4, with TRBD1 matching 10 bases. After removal of 5 bases from V and 7 bases from J, the junction contained 4 bases not matched to a gene. CDR3 size: 14 residues. The germline V gene has CDR1 SGHTA and CDR2 FQGNSA. The CDR3 is CASSQDRGTEKLFF. The CDR3 coding sequence is TGTGCCAGCAGCCAGGACAGGGGGACTGAAAAACTGTTTTTT.

The sample holds a few counts of this clonotype. The genes are TRBV4-2 and TRBJ2-5, with 7 bases that match TRBD1. Trimming at V came to 3 bases and at J to 0 bases, leaving 7 bases not matched to a gene. This CDR3 has 16 amino acids. CDR1 and CDR2 (germline): LGHNA, YNFKEQ. CDR3 bases: TGTGCCAGCAGCCACACGCCCGGGACAGACCAAGAGACCCAGTACTTC. It translates to CASSHTPGTDQETQYF.

The genes are TRBV12-3 or TRBV12-4 and TRBJ2-5; maybe TRBD2 (5 bases). The V gene lost 3 bases and the J gene lost 3 bases, with 8 bases spanning the gap. The CDR3 runs 13 residues. CDR3 DNA: TGTGCCAGCAGTTTTACGGGAAAAGAGACCCAGTACTTC. Translating gives CASSFTGKETQYF.

This clonotype was seen more than once but under ten times. This chain links TRBV3-1 with TRBJ1-3, with D unresolved. Deletions cut 4 bases from V and 8 bases from J, with 6 bases between. The germline CDR1 and CDR2 sequences are LGHDT and YNNKEL (reference sequence). This CDR3 comprises 11 residues. The CDR3 region is CASSRSYTIYF. As DNA, the CDR3 is TGTGCCAGCAGCCGGAGTTACACCATATATTTT.

The table lists this clonotype with a few counts. The chain uses TRBV20-1 and TRBJ2-5, with D possibly being TRBD2 (6 bases). Trimming took off 2 bases at V and 5 bases at J, with 18 bases between the two ends. CDR3 size: 15 residues. CDR1 and CDR2 (germline): DFQATT, SNEGSKA (reference sequence). The CDR3: CSARPPEGVGETQYF. The CDR3 coding sequence is TGCAGTGCTAGACCACCGGAGGGTGTGGGGGAGACCCAGTACTTC.

The rearrangement joins TRBV20-1 to TRBJ1-4; TRBD1 aligns across 8 bases. Germline CDR1 and CDR2: DFQATT and SNEGSKA (reference sequence). Losses at the gene ends were 0 bases for V and 8 bases for J; bases not matched to a gene: 5. The CDR3 runs 14 residues. The CDR3 loop reads CSARDIRGLEKLFF. CDR3 DNA sequence: TGCAGTGCTAGAGATATCAGGGGGCTGGAAAAACTGTTTTTT.

The J gene is TRBJ1-1, the V gene TRBV5-1; maybe TRBD1 (6 bases). CDR3 length: 15 amino acids. V was trimmed by 0 bases and J by 1 base, leaving 10 bases between them. Germline-derived CDR1 and CDR2 are SGHRS and YFSETQ. CDR3 protein: CASSLAETGNTEAFF. The CDR3, as DNA: TGCGCCAGCAGCTTGGCCGAGACAGGGAACACTGAAGCTTTCTTT.

The chain couples TRBV20-1 to TRBJ1-6, with TRBD1 identical over 7 bases. The CDR3 spans 17 residues. J gave up 7 bases and V 0 bases, and 12 bases lay outside the gene matches. Germline assignment: CDR1 DFQATT and CDR2 SNEGSKA (reference sequence). This CDR3 reads CSARDAREGQVNSPLHF. The CDR3 DNA reads TGCAGTGCTAGAGACGCAAGGGAAGGACAGGTGAATTCACCCCTCCACTTT.

The chain is built from TRBV5-1 and TRBJ2-2; the D gene is possibly TRBD1 (6 bases). Germline V lookup: CDR1 SGHRS, CDR2 YFSETQ. Trimming took off 7 bases at V and 3 bases at J, with 13 bases between the two ends. The CDR3 consists of 14 residues. In DNA, the CDR3 is TGCGCCAGCGCGCCTCAGGGGCACACCGGGGAGCTGTTTTTT. This codes for CASAPQGHTGELFF.

This clonotype was counted a few times. The rearrangement links TRBV18 to TRBJ2-5, with TRBD2 matching over 12 bases. Germline CDR1 is KGHSH and CDR2 is LQKENI. After removal of 3 bases from V and 1 base from J, the junction contained 3 bases not matched to a gene. The CDR3 runs 16 residues. In nucleotides, the CDR3 is TGTGCCAGCTCACCCCGGACTAGCGGGACCCAAGAGACCCAGTACTTC. This translates into CASSPRTSGTQETQYF.

This clonotype was counted a few times. CDR3 amino acids: CATGRTGDEQFF. The CDR3 bases are TGTGCCACCGGCCGGACAGGGGATGAGCAGTTCTTC. V gene TRBV24-1 combines with J gene TRBJ2-1; 9 bases line up with TRBD1. The CDR3 is made up of 12 amino acids. V dropped 9 bases and J dropped 8; count of bases not matched to a gene: 4. Germline V lookup: CDR1 KGHDR, CDR2 SFDVKD.

The chain uses TRBV29-1 and TRBJ2-1; D is tentatively TRBD1 or TRBD2 (7 bases each). This CDR3 is 12 amino acids long. Trimming took 5 bases from V and 8 from J, leaving 13 bases between them. Germline V gives CDR1 SQVTM, CDR2 ANQGSEA. The CDR3 DNA sequence: TGCAGCGTTAACCAGGGGGGGGATGAGCAGTTCTTC. The encoded protein is CSVNQGGDEQFF.

This CDR3 is CASSSVLGRNSGANVLTF. The CDR3 DNA sequence: TGTGCCAGCAGTTCTGTGCTGGGACGGAACTCTGGGGCCAACGTCCTGACTTTC. The chain joins TRBV7-8 to TRBJ2-6, with D perhaps matching TRBD1 or TRBD2 (5 bases each). V lost 6 bases and J 0 bases, leaving 18 bases between the germline ends. Germline V gives CDR1 SGHVS, CDR2 FQNEAQ. The CDR3 extends over 18 amino acids.

The chain uses TRBV6-1 and TRBJ1-1; D not certain. The germline V gene has CDR1 MNHNS and CDR2 SASEGT. The germline V and J ends were trimmed by 7 bases and 6 bases, with 9 bases remaining between them. The CDR3 spans 11 residues. The CDR3 sequence is CASILRSEAFF. As DNA, the CDR3 is TGTGCCAGCATCCTGAGGTCTGAAGCTTTCTTT.